One sample yielded the 32 T cell receptor beta chains listed below, sequenced in a study of CD8+ T cells in alopecia areata. TCR sequencing used cDNA made by reverse transcription of extracted RNA. Sequencing was performed with immunoSEQ multiplex PCR; in TCRdb, only in-frame clones are kept and a portion is missing. The sample lists hundreds of thousands of clones; approximately 52% were seen once. The source material was CD4+ T cells sorted from blood, sampled at week 0. Receptors were obtained from a human donor with alopecia areata.

This chain links TRBV5-4 with TRBJ1-4; D unclear. Between the trimmed V and J ends, which lost 6 bases and 7 bases, there was a span of 13 bases. This CDR3 has 13 amino acids. Germline V gene data show CDR1 as SGHNT and CDR2 as YYREEE (reference sequence). The CDR3 coding sequence is TGTGCCAGCACTAGCCGGGGAGGTGAAAAACTGTTTTTT. Its protein product is CASTSRGGEKLFF.

This clone was detected only a few times. The rearrangement uses TRBV7-8 and TRBJ2-7; no definite D call. CDR3 size: 16 residues. Germline CDR1 SGHVS, CDR2 FQNEAQ. V gave up 6 bases and J gave up 2 bases, with 20 bases separating them. CDR3 sequence reads: CASRPRPNHRAYEQYF. The CDR3 bases are TGTGCCAGCAGACCGCGACCGAACCACCGCGCCTACGAGCAGTACTTC.

This chain links TRBV14 with TRBJ1-4; D unresolved. V lost 1 base and J 8 bases, leaving 14 bases between the germline ends. Germline loops: CDR1 SGHDN, CDR2 FVKESK. The CDR3 extends over 15 amino acids. For the CDR3, the DNA is TGTGCCAGCAGCCAAGTACGGAGTCGGAGGGAAAAACTGTTTTTT. Translation: CASSQVRSRREKLFF.

The chain employs TRBV25-1 and TRBJ2-2; perhaps D is TRBD1 or TRBD2 (5 bases each). CDR1 MGHDK and CDR2 SYGVNS come from the germline V gene. CDR3 length: 14 amino acids. V shed 6 bases and J shed 3 bases, with 11 bases lying between them. CDR3 DNA: TGTGCCAGCAGCGGGGCCTTACACACCGGGGAGCTGTTTTTT. Translating gives CASSGALHTGELFF. Supplemented by reference TRBV25-1 and TRBJ2-2, the full variable domain reads EADIYQTPRYLVIGTGKKITLECSQTMGHDKMYWYQQDPGMELHLIHYSYGVNSTEKGDLSSESTVSRIRTEHFPLTLESARPSHTSQYLCASSGALHTGELFFGEGSRLTVL.

This clone has just a few counts. The CDR3 is CASSSPNYEQYF. The CDR3 DNA is TGTGCCAGCAGTTCCCCAAACTACGAGCAGTACTTC. The chain couples TRBV6-6 to TRBJ2-7; no reliable D call. The CDR3 has 12 amino acids. The V end lost 4 bases, the J end lost 3 bases, and 7 bases lay between the germline ends. Per the germline V gene, CDR1 is MNHNY and CDR2 is SVGAGI (reference sequence).

V gene TRBV29-1 combines with J gene TRBJ1-1; possible D gene TRBD1, 5 bases. This CDR3 comprises 13 residues. The germline gives CDR1 SQVTM, CDR2 ANQGSEA. V lost 4 bases, J lost 1 base, and 10 bases lay in between. The CDR3 region is CSVVTGWNTEAFF. The CDR3 DNA follows: TGCAGCGTTGTAACAGGCTGGAACACTGAAGCTTTCTTT.

Notes on this clone: This same CDR3 is encoded by further DNA sequences in the sample. This chain connects TRBV29-1 to TRBJ2-7, with D possibly matching TRBD2 (5 bases). The CDR3 contains 12 residues. Deletions cut 6 bases from V and 1 base from J, with 10 bases between. In germline, CDR1 is SQVTM, CDR2 ANQGSEA. CDR3 DNA: TGCAGCGTCGGCGACTATTCCTACGAGCAGTACTTC. This translates into CSVGDYSYEQYF.

This chain connects TRBV18 to TRBJ1-5; D gene unclear. Looked up from germline, CDR1 is KGHSH and CDR2 is LQKENI. V was pared by 6 bases and J by 0 bases, with 21 bases between. The CDR3 is made up of 18 amino acids. The CDR3 sequence is CASSPMNSGRNSNQPQHF. The CDR3 coding sequence is TGTGCCAGCTCTCCGATGAATAGCGGACGGAATAGCAATCAGCCCCAGCATTTT. The complete variable domain, with remaining parts taken from reference TRBV18 and TRBJ1-5, reads NAGVMQNPRHLVRRRGQEARLRCSPMKGHSHVYWYRQLPEEGLKFMVYLQKENIIDESGMPKERFSAEFPKEGPSILRIQQVVRGDSAAYFCASSPMNSGRNSNQPQHFGDGTRLSIL.

This clone was counted only a few times. The chain recombines TRBV20-1 with TRBJ2-3; no definite D call. Trimming left V 6 bases short and J 4 bases short, with 8 bases between. The CDR3 has 11 amino acids. Germline loops: CDR1 DFQATT, CDR2 SNEGSKA (reference sequence). The DNA for the CDR3 is TGCAGTGCCGGAGCCGCAGATACGCAGTATTTT. Translation gives CSAGAADTQYF.

This chain connects TRBV7-3 to TRBJ2-1; 8 positions agree with TRBD2. Germline values: CDR1 SGHTA, CDR2 FQGTGA. V lost 3 bases and J lost 0; bases outside the gene matches: 1. The CDR3 covers 15 residues. The CDR3 DNA is TGTGCCAGCAGCTTTACTAGCGGCTCCTACAATGAGCAGTTCTTC. This encodes CASSFTSGSYNEQFF.

V and J are TRBV9 and TRBJ1-5; no firm D call. The CDR3 length is 13 residues. V lost 2 bases, J lost 7 bases, and 10 bases lay in between. Germline lookup yields CDR1 SGDLS and CDR2 YYNGEE. Here the CDR3 DNA reads TGTGCCAGCAGCGTCCGGGGAACCCAGCCCCAGCATTTT. Residues: CASSVRGTQPQHF.

This clone has just a few counts. The chain carries TRBV7-8 and TRBJ1-1; 10 nucleotides line up with TRBD1. Germline V gene sequence: CDR1 SGHVS, CDR2 FQNEAQ. The CDR3 is 15 amino acids. V gave up 0 bases and J gave up 7 bases; unmatched junction bases: 5. CDR3 loop: CASSLAGQGGFEAFF. The CDR3 DNA follows: TGTGCCAGCAGCTTAGCCGGACAGGGGGGATTTGAAGCTTTCTTT.

The chain couples TRBV30 to TRBJ2-2; D is possibly TRBD1 (6 bases). Germline loops: CDR1 GTSNPN, CDR2 SVGIG (reference sequence). V was clipped by 1 base and J by 3 bases, with 12 bases between them. The CDR3 contains 15 residues. The CDR3 DNA reads TGTGCCTGGAGTGGGCGGACAGTGTACACCGGGGAGCTGTTTTTT. Amino acids: CAWSGRTVYTGELFF.

This chain joins TRBV5-4 and TRBJ2-2, with D perhaps matching TRBD2 (6 bases). The CDR3 sequence is 16 residues long. CDR1 and CDR2 (germline): SGHNT, YYREEE (reference sequence). The V end was cut by 1 base, the J end by 3 bases, with 13 bases between. CDR3 in DNA: TGTGCCAGCAGCTTGCAAGGAGGGGCGTACACCGGGGAGCTGTTTTTT. Translating gives CASSLQGGAYTGELFF.

The V and J genes are TRBV10-2 and TRBJ1-6; 11 positions match TRBD1. With V trimmed by 10 bases and J by 8 bases, 4 bases remained unmatched. The CDR3 contains 13 residues. Germline V gives CDR1 WSHSY, CDR2 SAAADI. The CDR3 protein is CATGTGGDSPLHF. CDR3 nucleotides: TGCGCCACCGGGACAGGGGGTGATTCACCCCTCCACTTT.

The chain couples TRBV25-1 to TRBJ2-7, with D perhaps given as TRBD1 or TRBD2 (6 bases each). V was cut by 8 bases and J by 3 bases, with 14 bases left in between. Germline-derived CDR1 and CDR2 are MGHDK and SYGVNS. CDR3 size: 13 residues. CDR3 nucleotide sequence: TGTGCCAGCCAGGAGGGGGGAATCTACGAGCAGTACTTC. Amino acid sequence: CASQEGGIYEQYF.

This clone was recorded a few times. J is TRBJ1-1 and V is TRBV6-5; D perhaps matches TRBD1 (6 bases). Per germline, CDR1 MNHEY and CDR2 SVGAGI. V was cut by 7 bases and J by 0 bases, with 12 bases left in between. This CDR3 spans 14 amino acids. The CDR3: CASKDRKMNTEAFF. CDR3 in DNA: TGTGCCAGCAAAGACAGGAAAATGAACACTGAAGCTTTCTTT.

The gene calls are TRBV30 and TRBJ2-7; TRBD1 is a possible D gene (6 bases). This CDR3 comprises 13 residues. CDR1 GTSNPN and CDR2 SVGIG come from the germline V gene (reference sequence). Trimming pared 0 bases from V and 2 bases from J, leaving 8 bases between. CDR3 coding DNA: TGTGCCTGGAGTGTTAGGACAGCCTACGAGCAGTACTTC. The encoded protein is CAWSVRTAYEQYF.

The V and J genes are TRBV2 and TRBJ1-5, with D tentatively TRBD1 (5 bases). From germline, CDR1 is SNHLY and CDR2 FYNNEI. The V and J ends lost 6 bases and 7 bases respectively, with 10 bases between them. The CDR3 spans 12 residues. CDR3 sequence reads: CASRSGPQPQHF. CDR3 nucleotide sequence: TGTGCCAGCAGGTCGGGGCCGCAGCCCCAGCATTTT.

This clone was seen a few times. V gene TRBV27 combines with J gene TRBJ1-2; 8 bases are a match to TRBD1. V lost 6 bases to trimming and J lost 8 bases; unmatched junction nucleotides: 14. CDR1 and CDR2 from the germline V gene are MNHEY and SMNVEV (reference sequence). The CDR3 sequence is 15 residues long. In DNA form, the CDR3 reads TGTGCCAGCAGCCACGCCGCTGGACAGGGTGAGGGCTACACCTTC. As protein: CASSHAAGQGEGYTF.

This clone has just a few counts. This chain uses TRBV29-1 with TRBJ2-4; D is unclear. The V gene lost 7 bases and the J gene lost 0 bases, with 10 bases spanning the gap. The CDR3 runs to 13 residues. Germline values: CDR1 SQVTM, CDR2 ANQGSEA. CDR3 in amino acids: CSARTIAKNIQYF. CDR3 sequence (DNA): TGCAGCGCTAGGACCATAGCCAAAAACATTCAGTACTTC.

Regarding this clone: Within the sample, other DNA sequences also encode this same CDR3. The chain carries TRBV5-4 and TRBJ2-5; D is unresolved. V shed 0 bases and J shed 3 bases, with 0 bases lying between them. The CDR3 spans 11 residues. Per germline, CDR1 SGHNT and CDR2 YYREEE (reference sequence). CDR3 sequence: CASSLEETQYF. In nucleotides, the CDR3 is TGTGCCAGCAGCTTGGAAGAGACCCAGTACTTC. The full variable domain, rest sourced from reference TRBV5-4 and TRBJ2-5, is ETGVTQSPTHLIKTRGQQVTLRCSSQSGHNTVSWYQQALGQGPQFIFQYYREEENGRGNFPPRFSGLQFPNYSSELNVNALELDDSALYLCASSLEETQYFGPGTRLLVL.

This clone was recorded many times. The V gene is TRBV7-9, the J gene TRBJ2-7; 7 nucleotides match TRBD2. Germline CDR1 and CDR2: SEHNR and FQNEAQ (reference sequence). V lost 3 bases and J lost 1; bases outside the gene matches: 3. The CDR3 spans 14 residues. The DNA for the CDR3 is TGTGCCAGCAGCTTCCGGGACTATTCCTACGAGCAGTACTTC. Translating it yields CASSFRDYSYEQYF.

The genes are TRBV10-2 and TRBJ1-5, with a possible D match to TRBD1 (6 bases). V was cut by 3 bases and J by 3 bases, with 15 bases left in between. The CDR3 length is 16 residues. Germline V gives CDR1 WSHSY, CDR2 SAAADI. CDR3 in DNA: TGCGCCAGCAGTGATACGGAGGGGGTGCACAATCAGCCCCAGCATTTT. Its translation: CASSDTEGVHNQPQHF.

The V gene is TRBV4-1, the J gene TRBJ2-3; D might be TRBD1 (5 bases). This CDR3 region has 14 residues. CDR1 is MGHRA, CDR2 YSYEKL, per germline. V gave up 4 bases and J gave up 5 bases, with 13 bases separating them. This CDR3 is CASSPLGVKDTQYF. The CDR3 DNA follows: TGCGCCAGCAGCCCTTTAGGGGTGAAAGATACGCAGTATTTT.

The V and J genes are TRBV19 and TRBJ1-2; TRBD1 agrees at 7 bases. This CDR3 region has 17 residues. The J segment lost 2 bases and the V segment lost 7 bases, leaving 16 bases of the junction unmatched. Germline V gene sequence: CDR1 LNHDA, CDR2 SQIVND (reference sequence). The CDR3 region is CASTGTDRERVNYGYTF. The CDR3 nucleotides are TGTGCCAGTACAGGGACTGACAGGGAAAGAGTCAACTATGGCTACACCTTC. The whole variable domain, remainder taken from reference TRBV19 and TRBJ1-2, is DGGITQSPKYLFRKEGQNVTLSCEQNLNHDAMYWYRQDPGQGLRLIYYSQIVNDFQKGDIAEGYSVSREKKESFPLTVTSAQKNPTAFYLCASTGTDRERVNYGYTFGSGTRLTVV.

A remark on this clone: The identical CDR3 is also encoded by other nucleotide sequences in the sample. This chain links TRBV12-5 with TRBJ2-1, with 11 bases that match TRBD2. Germline V CDR1 and CDR2: LGHNT, FRNRAP. The trim removed 1 base at V and 6 bases at J, leaving 2 bases unmatched. This CDR3 is built from 15 residues. The CDR3 nucleotides read TGTGCTAGTGGTTTGGGACTAGCGGGACCCAATGAGCAGTTCTTC. Translated: CASGLGLAGPNEQFF.

This clone was counted a few times. The rearrangement joins TRBV29-1 to TRBJ1-1, with D unclear. There are 13 residues in the CDR3. Germline V CDR1 and CDR2: SQVTM, ANQGSEA. Trimming removed 4 bases from V and 1 base from J, with 10 bases in between. DNA of the CDR3: TGCAGCGTTGGAGTGTTGGGGAACACTGAAGCTTTCTTT. Encoded protein: CSVGVLGNTEAFF.

The chain couples TRBV29-1 to TRBJ2-3, with 7 bases lining up with TRBD1. J was trimmed by 2 bases and V by 6 bases; bases with no gene match: 8. Germline lookup yields CDR1 SQVTM and CDR2 ANQGSEA. This CDR3 has 14 residues. CDR3 protein: CSVAITGATDTQYF. CDR3 nucleotides: TGCAGCGTCGCAATCACAGGGGCCACAGATACGCAGTATTTT.

This chain joins TRBV15 and TRBJ2-2, with D uncertain. Germline assignment: CDR1 LNHNV and CDR2 YYDKDF (reference sequence). Trimming shortened V by 5 bases and J by 3 bases, and 19 bases separated the two germline ends. CDR3 length: 17 residues. The CDR3 here is CATSSRIERPYTGELFF. The CDR3 coding sequence is TGTGCCACCAGCTCCCGAATAGAACGACCGTACACCGGGGAGCTGTTTTTT. The full variable domain, in which reference TRBV15 and TRBJ2-2 provide the parts outside the CDR3, is DAMVIQNPRYQVTQFGKPVTLSCSQTLNHNVMYWYQQKSSQAPKLLFHYYDKDFNNEADTPDNFQSRRPNTSFCFLDIRSPGLGDTAMYLCATSSRIERPYTGELFFGEGSRLTVL.

The genes are TRBV13 and TRBJ2-3; 9 nucleotides match TRBD2. V trimming: 2 bases; J trimming: 6 bases; junction bases outside the gene matches: 6. The CDR3 runs to 15 residues. In germline, CDR1 is PRHDT, CDR2 FYEKMQ (reference sequence). CDR3 protein: CASSLRAGGMDTQYF. The CDR3 DNA sequence: TGTGCCAGCAGCTTACGTGCGGGGGGGATGGATACGCAGTATTTT.

The V gene is TRBV30, the J gene TRBJ2-1, with D perhaps TRBD1 (6 bases). Deletions cut 2 bases from V and 8 bases from J, with 13 bases between. This CDR3 is built from 13 residues. Germline CDR1 is GTSNPN and CDR2 is SVGIG (reference sequence). CDR3 nucleotide sequence: TGTGCCTGGAGTTTATACAGGGAAGATGAGCAGTTCTTC. Translated: CAWSLYREDEQFF.